This T cell receptor beta chain was retrieved from a study of Graves' ophthalmopathy and Graves' hyperthyroidism. Amplifying from RNA transcripts, the study obtained TCR beta CDR3 regions. The workflow started with a first-round RT-PCR run with HTBI primers and then moved on to a second-round multiplex PCR. TCRdb independently ran MiXCR on the multiplex PCR reads; one entry per CDR3 protein. The sample lists about 220,000 distinct CDR3 sequences; roughly a fifth were seen once. This clonotype came up many times. The CDR3 has 12 residues. The germline CDR1 and CDR2 sequences are DFQATT and SNEGSKA (reference sequence). The V segment lost 8 bases and the J segment 5 bases; nucleotides outside the gene matches: 7.

Sequences were obtained from peripheral blood. The rearrangement joins TRBV20-1 to TRBJ2-5, with 8 positions matching TRBD2. The TCR was taken from a woman between 50 and 59 years old with Graves' ophthalmopathy. CDR3 sequence: CSTTAGGETQYF. The CDR3 DNA reads TGCAGTACGACGGCGGGAGGCGAGACCCAGTACTTC.